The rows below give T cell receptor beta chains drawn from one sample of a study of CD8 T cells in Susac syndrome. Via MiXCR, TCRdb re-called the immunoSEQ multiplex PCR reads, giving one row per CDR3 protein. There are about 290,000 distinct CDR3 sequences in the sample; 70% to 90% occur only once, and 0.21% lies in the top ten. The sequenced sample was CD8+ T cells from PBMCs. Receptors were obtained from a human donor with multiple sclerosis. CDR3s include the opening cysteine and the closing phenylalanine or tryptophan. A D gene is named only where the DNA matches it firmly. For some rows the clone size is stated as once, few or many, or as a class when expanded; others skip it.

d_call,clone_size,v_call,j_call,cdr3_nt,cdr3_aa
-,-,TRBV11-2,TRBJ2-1,TGTGCCAGCAGCTGGGGGAGAGGTGGCGATGAGCAGTTCTTC,CASSWGRGGDEQFF
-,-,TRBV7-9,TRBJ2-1,TGTGCCAGCAGCTTAGAGGCACTAGGGACTGAGCAGTTCTTC,CASSLEALGTEQFF
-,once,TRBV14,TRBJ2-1,TGTGCCAGCAGCCAGGTTGTGGTGAATGAGCAGTTCTTC,CASSQVVVNEQFF
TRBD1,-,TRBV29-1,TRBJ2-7,TGCAGCGTTGAAGGGGCAACCGGGACAGGGTCCTACGAGCAGTACTTC,CSVEGATGTGSYEQYF
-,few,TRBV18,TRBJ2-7,TGTGCCAGCTCACCACCGTCCTGGTCTTACGAGCAGTACTTC,CASSPPSWSYEQYF
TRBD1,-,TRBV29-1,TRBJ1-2,TGCAGCGTTGGACCGGGACAGGGGGCGGCTAACTATGGCTACACCTTC,CSVGPGQGAANYGYTF
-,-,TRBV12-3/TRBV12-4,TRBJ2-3,TGTGCCAGCAGTTTAGTTTTGCGGAAAAGCACAGATACGCAGTATTTT,CASSLVLRKSTDTQYF
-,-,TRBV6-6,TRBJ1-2,TGTGCCAGCATTAAACCCCCGGATGGCTACACCTTC,CASIKPPDGYTF
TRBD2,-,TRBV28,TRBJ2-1,TGTGCCAGCAGGGAACCCCTCGCGGGAGTAAGGGGAGAGCAGTTCTTC,CASREPLAGVRGEQFF
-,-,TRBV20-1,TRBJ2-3,TGCAGTGCTAGAGTCTTGAGCCTTTTAGATACGCAGTATTTT,CSARVLSLLDTQYF
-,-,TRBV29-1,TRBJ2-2,TGCAGCGTTGACAGTATTCAGGGGGAGCTGTTTTTT,CSVDSIQGELFF
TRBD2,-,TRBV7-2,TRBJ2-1,TGTGCCAGCCGGCGGGAGGGTAACAATGAGCAGTTCTTC,CASRREGNNEQFF
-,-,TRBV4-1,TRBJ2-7,TGCGCCAGCAGCCAAGAATCCGGCATTCCTTCCTACGAGCAGTACTTC,CASSQESGIPSYEQYF
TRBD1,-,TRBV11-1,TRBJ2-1,TGTGCCAGCAGCTCGGACCCGACAGGGTCGGCACTTAGGTATCCATACAATGAGCAGTTCTTC,CASSSDPTGSALRYPYNEQFF
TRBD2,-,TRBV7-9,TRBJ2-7,TGTGCCAGCAGCTTGAACCCTAGCGGGACGGGTACCTACGAGCAGTACTTC,CASSLNPSGTGTYEQYF
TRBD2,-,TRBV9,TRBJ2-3,TGTGCCAGCAGCCACTCGCGGGGGTTCACAGATACGCAGTATTTT,CASSHSRGFTDTQYF
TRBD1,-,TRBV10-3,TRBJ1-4,TGTGCCATCAGTGGTGACAGGGGCAGGGAAGAAAAACTGTTTTTT,CAISGDRGREEKLFF
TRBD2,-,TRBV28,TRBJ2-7,TGTGTTCGCAACCTAGCGGGTACCTCCTACGAGCAGTACTTC,CVRNLAGTSYEQYF
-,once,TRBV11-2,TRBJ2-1,TGTGCCAGCAGCTTATCAGGCGGGACCGGGGATGAGCAGTTCTTC,CASSLSGGTGDEQFF
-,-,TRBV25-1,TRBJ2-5,TGTGCCAGCAGTGAATCGGGCAGGGGTAAAGAGACCCAGTACTTC,CASSESGRGKETQYF
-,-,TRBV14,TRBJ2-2,TGTGCCAGCAGCCGAGATGTGACTTGGGGGCGTAACACCGGGGAGCTGTTTTTT,CASSRDVTWGRNTGELFF
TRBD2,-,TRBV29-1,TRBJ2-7,TGCAGCGTTGGAAGCGGGAGGACTGCCTACGAGCAGTACTTC,CSVGSGRTAYEQYF
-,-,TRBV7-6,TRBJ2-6,TGTGCCAGCAGCTTGGTTCGCGGGACTGGGGCCAACGTCCTGACTTTC,CASSLVRGTGANVLTF